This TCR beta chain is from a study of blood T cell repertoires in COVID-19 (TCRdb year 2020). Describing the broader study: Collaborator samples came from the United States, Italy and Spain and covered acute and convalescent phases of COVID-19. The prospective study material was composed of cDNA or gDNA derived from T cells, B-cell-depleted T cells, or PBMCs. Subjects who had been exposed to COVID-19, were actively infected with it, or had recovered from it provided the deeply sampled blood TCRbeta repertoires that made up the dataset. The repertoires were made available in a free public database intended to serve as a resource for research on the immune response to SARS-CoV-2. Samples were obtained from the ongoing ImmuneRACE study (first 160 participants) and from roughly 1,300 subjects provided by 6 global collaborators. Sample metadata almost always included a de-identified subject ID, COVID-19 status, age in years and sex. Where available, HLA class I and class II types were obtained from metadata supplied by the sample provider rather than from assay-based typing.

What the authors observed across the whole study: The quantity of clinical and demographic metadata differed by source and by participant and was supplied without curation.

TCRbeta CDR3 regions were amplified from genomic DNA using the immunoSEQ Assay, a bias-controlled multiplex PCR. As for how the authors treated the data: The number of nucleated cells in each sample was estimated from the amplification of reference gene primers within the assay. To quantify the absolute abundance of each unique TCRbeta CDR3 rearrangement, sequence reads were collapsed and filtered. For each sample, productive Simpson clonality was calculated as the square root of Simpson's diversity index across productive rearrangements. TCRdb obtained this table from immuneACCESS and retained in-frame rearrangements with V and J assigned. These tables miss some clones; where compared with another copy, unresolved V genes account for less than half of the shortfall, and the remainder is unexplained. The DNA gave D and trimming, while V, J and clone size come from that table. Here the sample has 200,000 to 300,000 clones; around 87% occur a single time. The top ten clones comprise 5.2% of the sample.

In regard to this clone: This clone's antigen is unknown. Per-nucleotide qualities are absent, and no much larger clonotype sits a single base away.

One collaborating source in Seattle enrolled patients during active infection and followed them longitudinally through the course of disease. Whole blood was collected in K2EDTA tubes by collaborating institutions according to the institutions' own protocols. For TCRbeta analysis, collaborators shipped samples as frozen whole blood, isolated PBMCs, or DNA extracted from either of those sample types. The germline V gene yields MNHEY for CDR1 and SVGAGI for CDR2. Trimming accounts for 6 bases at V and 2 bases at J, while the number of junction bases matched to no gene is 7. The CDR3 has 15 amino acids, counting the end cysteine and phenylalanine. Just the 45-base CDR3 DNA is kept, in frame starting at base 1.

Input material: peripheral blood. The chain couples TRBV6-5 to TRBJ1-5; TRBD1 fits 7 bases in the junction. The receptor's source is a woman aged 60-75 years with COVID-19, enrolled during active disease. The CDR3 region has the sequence CASRGDRAGNQPQHF. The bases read TGTGCCAGCAGGGGCGACAGGGCGGGCAATCAGCCCCAGCATTTT.